This T cell receptor (beta chain) was identified in a study of T cells after yellow fever vaccination. TCRdb re-analysed the 5' RACE reads in MiXCR, keeping a single row per CDR3 protein. The sample shows about 260,000 distinct CDR3 sequences, around 4.9% of them seen only once. V was clipped by 6 bases and J by 10 bases; unmatched bases: 6. Germline CDR1 and CDR2: DFQATT and SNEGSKA (reference sequence). This CDR3 has 12 residues. This clonotype was picked up many times. The sequenced sample was CD4+ T cells sorted from PBMCs, obtained on the day of the yellow fever booster vaccination. J is TRBJ2-1 and V is TRBV20-1; 10 bases map to TRBD2. The clonotype comes from a man aged 18 to 29 who received the YFV17D yellow fever vaccine. CDR3 loop: CSAVAGGLEQFF. In DNA form, the CDR3 reads TGCAGTGCGGTAGCGGGGGGCCTAGAGCAGTTCTTC.